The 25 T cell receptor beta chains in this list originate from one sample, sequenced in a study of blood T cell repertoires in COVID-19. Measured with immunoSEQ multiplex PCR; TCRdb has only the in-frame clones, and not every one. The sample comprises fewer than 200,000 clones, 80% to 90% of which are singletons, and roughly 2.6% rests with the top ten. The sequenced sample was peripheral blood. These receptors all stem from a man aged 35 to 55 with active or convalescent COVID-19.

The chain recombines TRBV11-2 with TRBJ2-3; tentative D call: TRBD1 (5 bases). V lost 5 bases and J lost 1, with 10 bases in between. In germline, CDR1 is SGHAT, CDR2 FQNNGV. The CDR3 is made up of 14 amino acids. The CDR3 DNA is TGTGCCAGCAGCCTGGACATACGCACAGATACGCAGTATTTT. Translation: CASSLDIRTDTQYF.

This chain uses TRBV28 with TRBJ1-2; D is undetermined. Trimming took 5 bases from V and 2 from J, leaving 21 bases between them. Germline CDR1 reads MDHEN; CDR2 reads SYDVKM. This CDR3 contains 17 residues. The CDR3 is CASSPRILPGQNYGYTF. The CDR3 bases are TGTGCCAGCAGTCCCCGAATCCTCCCAGGCCAGAACTATGGCTACACCTTC.

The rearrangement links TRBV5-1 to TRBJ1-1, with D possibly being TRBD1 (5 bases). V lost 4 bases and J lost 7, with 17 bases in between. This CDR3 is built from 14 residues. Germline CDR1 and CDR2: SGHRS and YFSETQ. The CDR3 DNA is TGCGCCAGCAGCCAAAGCCAGGGCCCTCTTGAAGCTTTCTTT. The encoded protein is CASSQSQGPLEAFF. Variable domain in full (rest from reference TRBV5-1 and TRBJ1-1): KAGVTQTPRYLIKTRGQQVTLSCSPISGHRSVSWYQQTPGQGLQFLFEYFSETQRNKGNFPGRFSGRQFSNSRSEMNVSTLELGDSALYLCASSQSQGPLEAFFGQGTRLTVV.

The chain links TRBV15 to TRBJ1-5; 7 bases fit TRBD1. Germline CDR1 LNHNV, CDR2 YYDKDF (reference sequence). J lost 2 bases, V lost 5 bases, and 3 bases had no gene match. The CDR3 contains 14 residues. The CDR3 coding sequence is TGTGCCACCAGCGACAGGGAACGCAATCAGCCCCAGCATTTT. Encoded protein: CATSDRERNQPQHF.

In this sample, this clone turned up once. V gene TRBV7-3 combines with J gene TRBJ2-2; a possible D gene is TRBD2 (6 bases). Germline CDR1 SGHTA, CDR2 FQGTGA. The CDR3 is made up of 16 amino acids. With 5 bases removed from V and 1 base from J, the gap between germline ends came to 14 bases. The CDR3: CASSGRGPLNTGELFF. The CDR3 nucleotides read TGTGCCAGCAGCGGGCGGGGTCCCTTGAACACCGGGGAGCTGTTTTTT.

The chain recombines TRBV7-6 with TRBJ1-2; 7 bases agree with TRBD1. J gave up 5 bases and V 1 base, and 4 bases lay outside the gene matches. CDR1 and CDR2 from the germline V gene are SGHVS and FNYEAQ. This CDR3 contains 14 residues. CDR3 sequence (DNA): TGTGCCAGCAGCTTAGAAGCAGGGGGGTATGGCTACACCTTC. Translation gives CASSLEAGGYGYTF.

The CDR3 DNA reads as TGTGCCAGCAGGACGAGCCTAGGTCGCGAGCAGTACTTC. It translates to CASRTSLGREQYF. The chain combines TRBV2 with TRBJ2-7; D gene ambiguous. This CDR3 contains 13 residues. Looked up from germline, CDR1 is SNHLY and CDR2 is FYNNEI. Trimming cost V 6 bases and J 6 bases, with 15 bases left between them.

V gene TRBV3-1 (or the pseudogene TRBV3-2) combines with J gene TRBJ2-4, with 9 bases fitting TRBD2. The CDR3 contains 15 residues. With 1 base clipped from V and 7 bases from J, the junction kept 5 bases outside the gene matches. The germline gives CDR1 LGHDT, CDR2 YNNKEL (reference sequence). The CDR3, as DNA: TGTGCCAGCAGCCAAGTGGGGACTAGCTTGAACATTCAGTACTTC. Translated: CASSQVGTSLNIQYF.

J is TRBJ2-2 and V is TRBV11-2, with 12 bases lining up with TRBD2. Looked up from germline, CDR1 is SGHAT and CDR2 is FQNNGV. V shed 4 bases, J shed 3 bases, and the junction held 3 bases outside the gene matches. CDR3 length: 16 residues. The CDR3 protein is CASSSRTSGDTGELFF. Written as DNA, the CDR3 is TGTGCCAGCAGCTCCCGGACTAGCGGGGACACCGGGGAGCTGTTTTTT.

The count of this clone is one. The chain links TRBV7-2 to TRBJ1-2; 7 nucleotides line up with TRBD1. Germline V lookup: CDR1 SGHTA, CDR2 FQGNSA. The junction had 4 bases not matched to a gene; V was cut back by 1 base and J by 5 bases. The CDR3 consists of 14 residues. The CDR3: CASSLVRGEYGYTF. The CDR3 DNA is TGTGCCAGCAGCTTAGTCAGGGGGGAGTATGGCTACACCTTC.

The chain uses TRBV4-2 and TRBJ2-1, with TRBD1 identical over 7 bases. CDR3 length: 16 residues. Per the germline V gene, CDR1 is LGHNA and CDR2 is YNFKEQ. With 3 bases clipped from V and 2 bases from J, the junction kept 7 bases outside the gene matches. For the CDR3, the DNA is TGTGCCAGCAGCCACGCCGACAGGGACCCCTACAATGAGCAGTTCTTC. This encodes CASSHADRDPYNEQFF.

CDR3: CASKGRGGDPSNYGYTF. As DNA, the CDR3 is TGTGCCAGCAAGGGTCGAGGGGGAGATCCATCTAACTATGGCTACACCTTC. The gene calls are TRBV7-9 and TRBJ1-2; perhaps TRBD1 as D (6 bases). Germline values: CDR1 SEHNR, CDR2 FQNEAQ (reference sequence). The CDR3 has 17 residues. Trimming took off 7 bases at V and 0 bases at J, with 21 bases between the two ends.

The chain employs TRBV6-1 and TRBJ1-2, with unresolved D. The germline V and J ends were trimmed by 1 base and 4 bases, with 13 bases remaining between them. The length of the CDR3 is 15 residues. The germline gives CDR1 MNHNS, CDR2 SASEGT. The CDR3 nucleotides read TGTGCCAGCAGTGAAGATTCCGGTAAAACCTATGGCTACACCTTC. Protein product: CASSEDSGKTYGYTF.

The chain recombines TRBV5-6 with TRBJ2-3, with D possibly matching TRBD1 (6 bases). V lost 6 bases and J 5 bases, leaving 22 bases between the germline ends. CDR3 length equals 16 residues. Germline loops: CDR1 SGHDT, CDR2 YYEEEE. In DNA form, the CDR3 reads TGTGCCAGCACTCGGATATTACAGGGTAGACAAGATACGCAGTATTTT. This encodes CASTRILQGRQDTQYF.

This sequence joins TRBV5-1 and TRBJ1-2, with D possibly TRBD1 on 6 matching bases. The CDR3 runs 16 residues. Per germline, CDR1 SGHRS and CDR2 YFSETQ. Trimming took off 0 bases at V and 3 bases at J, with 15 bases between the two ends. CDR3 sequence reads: CASSLDGTPSDYGYTF. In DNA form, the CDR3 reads TGCGCCAGCAGCTTGGACGGGACACCATCCGACTATGGCTACACCTTC.

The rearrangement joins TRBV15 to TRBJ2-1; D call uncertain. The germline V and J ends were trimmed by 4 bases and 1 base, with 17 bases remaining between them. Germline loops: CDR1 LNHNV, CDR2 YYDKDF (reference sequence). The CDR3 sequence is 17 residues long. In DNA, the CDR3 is TGTGCCACCAGCAACCCACCCGGGTCCCTATCCTACAATGAGCAGTTCTTC. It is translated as CATSNPPGSLSYNEQFF.

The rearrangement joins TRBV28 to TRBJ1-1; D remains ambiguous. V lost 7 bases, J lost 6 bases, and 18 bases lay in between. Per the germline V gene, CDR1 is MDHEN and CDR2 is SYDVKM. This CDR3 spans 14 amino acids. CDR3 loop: CASNHFEGVAEAFF. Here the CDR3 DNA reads TGTGCCAGCAACCACTTCGAGGGCGTTGCTGAAGCTTTCTTT. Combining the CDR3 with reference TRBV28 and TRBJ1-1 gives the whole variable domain DVKVTQSSRYLVKRTGEKVFLECVQDMDHENMFWYRQDPGLGLRLIYFSYDVKMKEKGDIPEGYSVSREKKERFSLILESASTNQTSMYLCASNHFEGVAEAFFGQGTRLTVV.

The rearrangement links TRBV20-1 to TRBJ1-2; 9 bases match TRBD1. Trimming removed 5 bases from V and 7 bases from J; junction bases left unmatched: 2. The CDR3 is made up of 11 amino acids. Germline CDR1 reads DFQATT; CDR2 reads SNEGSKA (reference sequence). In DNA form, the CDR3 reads TGCAGTGCTGACAGGGGGGGTGGCTACACCTTC. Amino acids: CSADRGGGYTF.

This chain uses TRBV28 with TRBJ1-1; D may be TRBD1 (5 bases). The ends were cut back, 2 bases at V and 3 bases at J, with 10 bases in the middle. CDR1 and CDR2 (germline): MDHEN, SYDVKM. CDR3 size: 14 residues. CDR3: CASSLRGFDTEAFF. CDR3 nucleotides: TGTGCCAGCAGTTTAAGGGGTTTCGACACTGAAGCTTTCTTT.

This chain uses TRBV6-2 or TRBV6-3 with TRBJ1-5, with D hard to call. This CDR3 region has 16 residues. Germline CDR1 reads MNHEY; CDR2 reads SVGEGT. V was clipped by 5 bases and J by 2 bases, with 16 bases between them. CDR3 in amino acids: CASSAFEGSGNQPQHF. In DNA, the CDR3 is TGTGCCAGCAGTGCGTTCGAGGGAAGCGGCAATCAGCCCCAGCATTTT.

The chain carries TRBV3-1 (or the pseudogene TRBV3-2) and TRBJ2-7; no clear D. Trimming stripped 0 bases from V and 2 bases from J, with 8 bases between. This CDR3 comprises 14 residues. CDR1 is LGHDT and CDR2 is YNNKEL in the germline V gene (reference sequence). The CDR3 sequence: CASSQETGTYEQYF. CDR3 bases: TGTGCCAGCAGCCAAGAAACTGGTACCTACGAGCAGTACTTC.

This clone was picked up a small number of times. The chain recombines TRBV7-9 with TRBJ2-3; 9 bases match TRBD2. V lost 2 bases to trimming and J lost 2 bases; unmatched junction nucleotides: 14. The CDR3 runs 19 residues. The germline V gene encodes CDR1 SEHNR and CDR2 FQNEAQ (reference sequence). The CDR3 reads CASSLRPPGLAGTTDTQYF. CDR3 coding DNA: TGTGCCAGCAGCTTAAGGCCCCCGGGTCTAGCGGGGACCACAGATACGCAGTATTTT. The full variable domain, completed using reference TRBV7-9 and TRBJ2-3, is DTGVSQNPRHKITKRGQNVTFRCDPISEHNRLYWYRQTLGQGPEFLTYFQNEAQLEKSRLLSDRFSAERPKGSFSTLEIQRTEQGDSAMYLCASSLRPPGLAGTTDTQYFGPGTRLTVL.

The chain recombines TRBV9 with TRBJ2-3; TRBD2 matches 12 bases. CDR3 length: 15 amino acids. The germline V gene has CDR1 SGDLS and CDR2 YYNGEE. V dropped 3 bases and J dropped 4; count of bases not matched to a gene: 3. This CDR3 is CASSGLAGGPDTQYF. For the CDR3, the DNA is TGTGCCAGCAGCGGCCTAGCGGGGGGGCCAGATACGCAGTATTTT. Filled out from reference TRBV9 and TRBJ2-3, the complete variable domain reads DSGVTQTPKHLITATGQRVTLRCSPRSGDLSVYWYQQSLDQGLQFLIQYYNGEERAKGNILERFSAQQFPDLHSELNLSSLELGDSALYFCASSGLAGGPDTQYFGPGTRLTVL.

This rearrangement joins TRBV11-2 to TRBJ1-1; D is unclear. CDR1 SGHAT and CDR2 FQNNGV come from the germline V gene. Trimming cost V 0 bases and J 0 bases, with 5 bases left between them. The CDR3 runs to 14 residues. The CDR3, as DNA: TGTGCCAGCAGCTTAGAGGCGGTGAACACTGAAGCTTTCTTT. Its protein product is CASSLEAVNTEAFF.

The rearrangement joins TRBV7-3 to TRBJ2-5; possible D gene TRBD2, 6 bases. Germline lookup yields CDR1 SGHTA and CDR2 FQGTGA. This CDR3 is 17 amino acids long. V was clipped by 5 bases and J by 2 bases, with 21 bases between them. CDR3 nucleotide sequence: TGTGCCAGCAGCAAAACCGGGACTCTCAAGGGTCAAGAGACCCAGTACTTC. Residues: CASSKTGTLKGQETQYF.